This is a list of T cell receptor beta chains from one sample in a study of CD4 T cells in relation to SARS-CoV-2 and coronaviruses. These receptors lack a known antigen. Generated by immunoSEQ multiplex PCR, the TCRdb table keeps only in-frame clones and is missing some. Among about 17,000 clones listed, around 80% were seen once. Material for sequencing was CD4+ T cells from PBMCs, cultured in vitro. The origin of the receptors is a human donor in good health. Both conserved end residues are part of each CDR3. A D gene is named only where the DNA matches it firmly. Clone size appears in some rows only: once, few, many, or a class for an expanded clone.

j_call v_call clone_size d_call cdr3_aa cdr3_nt
TRBJ1-1 TRBV25-1 NA TRBD1 CASSPTGTIGAFF TGTGCCAGTTCCCCGACAGGGACGATAGGGGCTTTCTTT
TRBJ1-2 TRBV7-9 few NA CASSSSMVYGYTF TGTGCCAGCAGCTCCAGCATGGTCTATGGCTACACCTTC
TRBJ2-7 TRBV11-2 NA NA CASSSGSPPSYEQYF TGTGCCAGCAGCTCGGGGAGTCCTCCCTCCTACGAGCAGTACTTC
TRBJ1-2 TRBV4-1 NA TRBD1 CASSQPQGGLYGYTF TGCGCCAGCAGCCAACCCCAGGGGGGTTTGTATGGCTACACCTTC
TRBJ1-3 TRBV7-7 NA NA CASSISSGTGNTIYF TGTGCCAGCAGCATCTCCTCAGGAACAGGAAACACCATATATTTT
TRBJ2-5 TRBV7-2 NA NA CASSLGAGETQYF TGTGCCAGCAGCTTAGGGGCGGGAGAGACCCAGTACTTC
TRBJ2-1 TRBV9 NA NA CASSVGWANANEQFF TGTGCCAGCAGCGTAGGGTGGGCCAATGCCAATGAGCAGTTCTTC
TRBJ2-5 TRBV29-1 medium-sized NA CSPVYRETQYF TGCAGCCCCGTGTACCGGGAGACCCAGTACTTC
TRBJ1-5 TRBV7-2 NA NA CASSLGLLGNQPQHF TGTGCCAGCAGCTTAGGGCTCCTAGGAAATCAGCCCCAGCATTTT
TRBJ1-3 TRBV5-1 NA NA CASSLDGNTIYF TGCGCCAGCAGCTTGGATGGAAACACCATATATTTT
TRBJ1-2 TRBV27 NA NA CASSLFGDYGYTF TGTGCCAGCAGTTTATTCGGGGACTATGGCTACACCTTC
TRBJ2-4 TRBV7-2 NA NA CASSSGGIQNIQYF TGTGCCAGCAGTTCCGGAGGGATACAAAACATTCAGTACTTC
TRBJ1-3 TRBV3-1/TRBV3-2 NA NA CASSQESLQGNTIYF TGTGCCAGCAGCCAAGAGTCGTTACAAGGAAACACCATATATTTT
TRBJ2-7 TRBV4-3 NA NA CASSQDHNPPPGEQYF TGCGCCAGCAGCCAAGATCATAATCCGCCGCCGGGAGAGCAGTACTTC
TRBJ1-1 TRBV5-5 NA NA CASSLLQSGGTEAFF TGTGCCAGCAGCTTGCTCCAATCTGGGGGGACTGAAGCTTTCTTT
TRBJ1-5 TRBV6-5 NA NA CASSFAGSSQPQHF TGTGCCAGCAGTTTCGCAGGGAGTAGTCAGCCCCAGCATTTT
TRBJ1-6 TRBV9 few NA CASSVDLPNSPLHF TGTGCCAGCAGCGTAGATCTTCCCAATTCACCCCTCCACTTT
TRBJ1-3 TRBV30 NA NA CAWSSGNTIYF TGTGCCTGGAGCTCTGGAAACACCATATATTTT
TRBJ1-2 TRBV6-5 NA NA CASRNRVGYGYTF TGTGCCAGCAGAAACAGGGTTGGCTATGGCTACACCTTC
TRBJ2-2 TRBV9 NA TRBD2 CASSVGLAGYANTGELFF TGTGCCAGCAGCGTAGGGTTAGCGGGATACGCGAACACCGGGGAGCTGTTTTTT
TRBJ1-1 TRBV27 NA TRBD1 CASSLLGRGRTEAFF TGTGCCAGCAGTTTATTGGGCAGGGGGCGGACTGAAGCTTTCTTT
TRBJ1-2 TRBV7-9 NA NA CASSLGILYGYTF TGTGCCAGCAGCTTAGGGATCCTTTATGGCTACACCTTC
TRBJ1-2 TRBV4-1 NA NA CASSQVITDDYGYTF TGCGCCAGCAGCCAAGTTATTACGGACGATTATGGCTACACCTTC
TRBJ2-7 TRBV10-3 NA NA CATGRDGYEQYF TGTGCCACCGGACGGGACGGCTACGAGCAGTACTTC
TRBJ2-5 TRBV5-8 NA NA CASSLLETQYF TGTGCCAGCAGCTTGCTAGAGACCCAGTACTTC
TRBJ1-5 TRBV7-2 NA TRBD1 CASSRLTGGGQPQHF TGTGCCAGCAGTCGACTTACAGGGGGGGGACAGCCCCAGCATTTT
TRBJ2-7 TRBV4-1 NA NA CASSQVGRRVSYEQYF TGCGCCAGCAGCCAAGTTGGTAGGAGGGTATCATACGAGCAGTACTTC
TRBJ2-1 TRBV6-4 NA TRBD1 CASSDSTGGSYNEQFF TGTGCCAGCAGTGACTCCACAGGGGGCTCCTACAATGAGCAGTTCTTC
TRBJ2-2 TRBV6-6 NA TRBD1 CASTRTGVTGELFF TGTGCCAGCACGAGGACAGGGGTTACCGGGGAGCTGTTTTTT
TRBJ2-5 TRBV7-3 NA NA CASSELAGSWETQYF TGTGCCAGCAGCGAATTGGCGGGGAGTTGGGAGACCCAGTACTTC
TRBJ2-7 TRBV4-3 NA TRBD2 CASRRGLAESTSYEQYF TGCGCCAGCAGGAGGGGACTAGCGGAGAGTACCTCCTACGAGCAGTACTTC
TRBJ1-4 TRBV7-9 NA TRBD1 CASTLFAGTENEKLFF TGTGCCAGCACCTTATTTGCCGGGACAGAAAATGAAAAACTGTTTTTT
TRBJ1-2 TRBV4-3 NA NA CASSQEGTSVVEGYTF TGCGCCAGCAGCCAAGAGGGCACGTCGGTAGTAGAGGGCTACACCTTC
TRBJ1-6 TRBV28 few TRBD1 CASSSAQGALNSPLHF TGTGCCAGCAGTTCCGCACAGGGGGCTCTCAACTCACCCCTCCACTTT
TRBJ1-6 TRBV19 few NA CASSNLRGRSYNSPLHF TGTGCCAGTAGTAACCTCAGGGGTAGGTCCTATAATTCACCCCTCCACTTT